This entry describes one T cell receptor beta chain. The antigen this receptor binds is unknown. Qualities for individual bases were not recorded, and no much larger clone is one base off. This sample was taken from a study of tumor-infiltrating lymphocytes in localized non-small cell lung cancer (dated by TCRdb to the early 2020s). With respect to the entire study: Several histologies were represented in the cohort, which also included both smokers and never-smokers as well as patients whose samples were collected after neoadjuvant chemotherapy. From each patient came resected tumor tissue plus uninvolved lung tissue from that same patient, and the uninvolved lung tissue was described as non-adjacent to the tumor. The same patients underwent several integrated assays, with TCR sequencing performed together with flow cytometry, multiplex immunofluorescence, RNA-seq, exome sequencing and proteomics. The overall ICON cohort was composed of 140 or so surgical patients with localized non-small cell lung cancer whose tumors were resected. For under 65 patients, immunoSEQ T-cell fraction was compared between paired tumor and uninvolved lung.

The T-cell fraction in tumor and uninvolved lung tissue was provided by TCR sequencing with the immunoSEQ assay. Per the authors' processing: For survival analysis, patients were divided into high (upper tertile) and low (lower two tertiles) T-cell fraction groups, which were compared by log-rank test. Paired tumor versus uninvolved lung differences in T-cell fraction were tested with a signed-rank test. As stored in TCRdb, this immuneACCESS dataset retains in-frame rearrangements with V and J assigned. A fraction of the clones does not appear; measured against another copy, unresolved V genes explain less than half of the discrepancy, and the remainder lacks a known reason. The DNA gave D and trimming, while V, J and clone size come from that table. This sample comprises over 10,000 clones, approximately 74% of them detected only once. The ten largest account for approximately 14% of the sample.

CDR1 and CDR2 are drawn from the germline V gene: MNHEY, SVGAGI. The junction shows trimming of 4 bases on V and 6 bases on J, and the gene matches do not reach 6 bases of it. From the cysteine up to the phenylalanine, the CDR3 has a length of 14 residues. CDR3 DNA only is kept here, 42 bases in frame from base 1. Paper-wide results and their limitations: TCR-derived T-cell fraction did not differ between the flow cytometry-defined immunotypes IM1 (good prognosis) and IM2 (poor prognosis). Because different assays used different pieces of the same tissue, technical variation could not be distinguished from intratumor heterogeneity. Since assay coverage differed from patient to patient depending on how much tissue was available, TCR sequencing was done for only a subset of the cohort. Consistent with immunofluorescence CD3 counts, TCRbeta sequencing supported greater T cell infiltration in tumors than in uninvolved lung tissue.

Enrollment in ICON was initiated in 2016, and the last patient was enrolled in 2018. In a subcohort of 76 patients, fresh tumor and matched uninvolved tissue were collected for in-depth immune analyses, with TCR sequencing among those analyses. DNA for TCR sequencing was isolated from bulk tissue, and no cell sorting was done. Sequencing was done on a sample of uninvolved lung tissue not adjacent to the tumor. This clonotype was obtained from a human donor with non-small cell lung cancer. The chain links TRBV6-5 with TRBJ2-3; 8 bases in the middle match TRBD2. The bases are TGTGCCAGCAGTTTGCGGGGGGCGGCGGATACGCAGTATTTT. This gives the protein CASSLRGAADTQYF.